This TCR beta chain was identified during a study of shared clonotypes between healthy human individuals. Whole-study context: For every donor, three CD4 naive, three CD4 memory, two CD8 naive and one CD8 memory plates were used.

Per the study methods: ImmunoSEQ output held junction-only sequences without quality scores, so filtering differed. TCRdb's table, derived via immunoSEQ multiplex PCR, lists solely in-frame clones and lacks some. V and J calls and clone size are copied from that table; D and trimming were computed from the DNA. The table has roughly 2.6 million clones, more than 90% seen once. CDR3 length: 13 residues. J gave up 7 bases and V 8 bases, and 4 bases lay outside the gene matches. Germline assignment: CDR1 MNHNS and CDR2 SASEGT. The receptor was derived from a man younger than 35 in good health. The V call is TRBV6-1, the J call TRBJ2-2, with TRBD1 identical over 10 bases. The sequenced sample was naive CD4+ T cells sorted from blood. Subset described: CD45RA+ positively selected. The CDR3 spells CASPGQGNGELFF. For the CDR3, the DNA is TGTGCCAGCCCGGGACAGGGGAACGGGGAGCTGTTTTTT.